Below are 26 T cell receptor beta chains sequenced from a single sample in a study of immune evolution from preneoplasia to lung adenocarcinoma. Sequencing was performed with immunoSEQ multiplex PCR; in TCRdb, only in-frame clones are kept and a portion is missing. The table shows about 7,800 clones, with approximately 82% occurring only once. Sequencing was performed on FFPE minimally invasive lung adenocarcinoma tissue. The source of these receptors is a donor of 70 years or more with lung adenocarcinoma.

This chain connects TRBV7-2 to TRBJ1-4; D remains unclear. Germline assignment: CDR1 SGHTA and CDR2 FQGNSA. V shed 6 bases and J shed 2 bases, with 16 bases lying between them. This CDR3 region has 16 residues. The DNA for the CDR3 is TGTGCCAGCAGTTTGGGTCCATACGGCACTAATGAAAAACTGTTTTTT. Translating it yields CASSLGPYGTNEKLFF. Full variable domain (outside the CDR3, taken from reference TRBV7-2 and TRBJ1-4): GAGVSQSPSNKVTEKGKDVELRCDPISGHTALYWYRQSLGQGLEFLIYFQGNSAPDKSGLPSDRFSAERTGGSVSTLTIQRTQQEDSAVYLCASSLGPYGTNEKLFFGSGTQLSVL.

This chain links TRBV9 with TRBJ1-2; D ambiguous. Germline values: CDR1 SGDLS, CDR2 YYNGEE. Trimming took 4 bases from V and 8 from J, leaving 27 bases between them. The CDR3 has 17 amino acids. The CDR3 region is CASSPEGQEEREEGYTF. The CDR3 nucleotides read TGTGCCAGCAGCCCAGAGGGTCAGGAGGAAAGGGAGGAGGGCTACACCTTC.

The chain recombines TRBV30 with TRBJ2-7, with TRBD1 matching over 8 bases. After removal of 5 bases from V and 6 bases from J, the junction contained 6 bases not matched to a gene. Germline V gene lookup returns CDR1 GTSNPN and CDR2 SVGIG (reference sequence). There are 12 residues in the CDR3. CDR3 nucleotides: TGTGCCTGGGACAGGGGAGGCGTCGAGCAGTACTTC. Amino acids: CAWDRGGVEQYF.

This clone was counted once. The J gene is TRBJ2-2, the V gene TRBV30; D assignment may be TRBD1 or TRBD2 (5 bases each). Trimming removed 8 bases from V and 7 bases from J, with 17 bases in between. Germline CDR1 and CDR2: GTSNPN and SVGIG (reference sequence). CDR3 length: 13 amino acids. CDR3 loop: CAGIKWGSGELFF. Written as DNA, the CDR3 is TGTGCCGGTATAAAGTGGGGGAGCGGGGAGCTGTTTTTT.

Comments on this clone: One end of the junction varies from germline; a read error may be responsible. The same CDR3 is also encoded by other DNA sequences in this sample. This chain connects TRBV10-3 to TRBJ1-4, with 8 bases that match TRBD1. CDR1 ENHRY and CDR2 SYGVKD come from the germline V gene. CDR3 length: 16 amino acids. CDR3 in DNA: TGCGCCATCAGTGCCGGGACAGGAGCCCAGTCAGGAAAACTGTTTTTT. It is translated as CAISAGTGAQSGKLFF.

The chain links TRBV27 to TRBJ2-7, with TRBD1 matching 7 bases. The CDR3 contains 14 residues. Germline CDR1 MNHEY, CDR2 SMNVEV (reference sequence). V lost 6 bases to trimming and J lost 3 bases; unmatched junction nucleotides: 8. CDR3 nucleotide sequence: TGTGCCAGCAGCCCCGGGACAGAGATCTACGAGCAGTACTTC. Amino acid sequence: CASSPGTEIYEQYF.

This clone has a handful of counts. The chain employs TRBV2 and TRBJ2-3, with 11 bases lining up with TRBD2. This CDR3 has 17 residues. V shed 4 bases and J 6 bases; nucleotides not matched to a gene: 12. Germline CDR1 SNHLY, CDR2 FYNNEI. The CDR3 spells CASSVVGLAGSADTQYF. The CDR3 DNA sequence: TGTGCCAGCAGTGTGGTAGGACTAGCGGGCTCGGCTGATACGCAGTATTTT.

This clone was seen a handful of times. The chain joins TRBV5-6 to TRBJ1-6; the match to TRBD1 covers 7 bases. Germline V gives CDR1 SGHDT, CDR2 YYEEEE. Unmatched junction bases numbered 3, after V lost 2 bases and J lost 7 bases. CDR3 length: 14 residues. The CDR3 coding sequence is TGTGCCAGCAGCTTTGCGGACAGGAATTCACCCCTCCACTTT. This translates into CASSFADRNSPLHF. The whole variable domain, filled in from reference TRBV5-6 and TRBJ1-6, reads DAGVTQSPTHLIKTRGQQVTLRCSPKSGHDTVSWYQQALGQGPQFIFQYYEEEERQRGNFPDRFSGHQFPNYSSELNVNALLLGDSALYLCASSFADRNSPLHFGNGTRLTVT.

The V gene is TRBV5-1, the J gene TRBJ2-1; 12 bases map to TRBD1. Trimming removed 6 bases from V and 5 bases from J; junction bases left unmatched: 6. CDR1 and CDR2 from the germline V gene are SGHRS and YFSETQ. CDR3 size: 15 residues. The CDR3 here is CASTSGTGGNNEQFF. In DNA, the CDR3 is TGCGCCAGCACCTCCGGGACAGGGGGCAACAATGAGCAGTTCTTC. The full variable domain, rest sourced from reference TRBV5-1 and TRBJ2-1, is KAGVTQTPRYLIKTRGQQVTLSCSPISGHRSVSWYQQTPGQGLQFLFEYFSETQRNKGNFPGRFSGRQFSNSRSEMNVSTLELGDSALYLCASTSGTGGNNEQFFGPGTRLTVL.

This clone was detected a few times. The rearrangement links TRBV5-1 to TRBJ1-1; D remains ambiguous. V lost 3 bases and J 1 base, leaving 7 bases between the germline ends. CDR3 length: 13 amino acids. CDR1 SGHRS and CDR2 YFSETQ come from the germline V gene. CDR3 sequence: CASSSLRNTEAFF. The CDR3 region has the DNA TGCGCCAGCAGCTCGCTCCGGAACACTGAAGCTTTCTTT.

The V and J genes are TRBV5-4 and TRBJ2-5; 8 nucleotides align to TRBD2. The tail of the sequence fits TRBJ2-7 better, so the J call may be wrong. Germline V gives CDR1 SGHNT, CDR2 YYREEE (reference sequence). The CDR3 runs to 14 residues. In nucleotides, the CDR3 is TGTGCCAGCAGCATGGGACTAGAAATCTACGAGCAGTACTTC. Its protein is CASSMGLEIYEQYF.

Here the CDR3 reads CASSYTAGVGTEAFF. The CDR3 DNA reads TGTGCCAGCAGTTACACAGCAGGGGTGGGAACTGAAGCTTTCTTT. The chain is built from TRBV6-5 and TRBJ1-1; tentative D call: TRBD1 (6 bases). CDR1 and CDR2 from the germline V gene are MNHEY and SVGAGI. Trimming shortened V by 2 bases and J by 5 bases, and 15 bases separated the two germline ends. The CDR3 loop spans 15 amino acids.

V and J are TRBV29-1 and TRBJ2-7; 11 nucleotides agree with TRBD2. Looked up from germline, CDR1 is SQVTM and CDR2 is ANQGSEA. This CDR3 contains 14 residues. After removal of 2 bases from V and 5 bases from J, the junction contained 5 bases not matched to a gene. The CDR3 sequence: CSVELLAGGNEQYF. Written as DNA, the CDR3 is TGCAGCGTTGAACTTCTAGCGGGAGGTAACGAGCAGTACTTC.

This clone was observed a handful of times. The CDR3 loop reads CAISEELMDTEAFF. CDR3 nucleotides: TGTGCCATCAGTGAGGAACTTATGGACACTGAAGCTTTCTTT. The chain carries TRBV10-3 and TRBJ1-1; D gene uncertain. This CDR3 is 14 amino acids long. Germline-derived CDR1 and CDR2 are ENHRY and SYGVKD. V gave up 2 bases and J gave up 3 bases, with 10 bases separating them.

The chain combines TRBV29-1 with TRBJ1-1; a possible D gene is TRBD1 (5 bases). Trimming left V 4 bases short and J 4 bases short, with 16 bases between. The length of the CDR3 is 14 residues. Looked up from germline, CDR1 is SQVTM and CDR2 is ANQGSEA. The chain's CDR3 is CSVAGEPWGTEAFF. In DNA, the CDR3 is TGCAGCGTTGCGGGGGAGCCATGGGGCACTGAAGCTTTCTTT.

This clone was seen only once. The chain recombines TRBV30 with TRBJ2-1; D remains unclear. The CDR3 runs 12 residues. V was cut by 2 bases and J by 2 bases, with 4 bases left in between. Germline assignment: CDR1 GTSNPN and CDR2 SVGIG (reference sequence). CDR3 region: CAWSFTYNEQFF. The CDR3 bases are TGTGCCTGGAGTTTTACCTACAATGAGCAGTTCTTC.

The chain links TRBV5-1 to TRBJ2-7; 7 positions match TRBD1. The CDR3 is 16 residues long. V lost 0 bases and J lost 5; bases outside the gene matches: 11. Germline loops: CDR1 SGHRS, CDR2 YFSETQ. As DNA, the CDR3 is TGCGCCAGCAGCTTGGACGGTGCAGGGGGTCCCCACGAGCAGTACTTC. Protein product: CASSLDGAGGPHEQYF.

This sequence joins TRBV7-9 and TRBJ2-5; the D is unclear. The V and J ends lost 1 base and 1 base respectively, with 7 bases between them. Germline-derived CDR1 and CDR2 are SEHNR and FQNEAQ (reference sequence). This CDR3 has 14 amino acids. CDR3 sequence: CASSLDSVQETQYF. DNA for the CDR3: TGTGCCAGCAGCTTAGATTCTGTCCAAGAGACCCAGTACTTC.

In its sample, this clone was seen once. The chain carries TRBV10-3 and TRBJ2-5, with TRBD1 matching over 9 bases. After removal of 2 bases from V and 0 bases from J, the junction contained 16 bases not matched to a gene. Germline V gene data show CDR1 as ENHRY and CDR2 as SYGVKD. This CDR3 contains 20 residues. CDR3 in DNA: TGTGCCATCAGTGAGCGCCTGTCCGGGACAGGGATAATGTACCAAGAGACCCAGTACTTC. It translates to CAISERLSGTGIMYQETQYF.

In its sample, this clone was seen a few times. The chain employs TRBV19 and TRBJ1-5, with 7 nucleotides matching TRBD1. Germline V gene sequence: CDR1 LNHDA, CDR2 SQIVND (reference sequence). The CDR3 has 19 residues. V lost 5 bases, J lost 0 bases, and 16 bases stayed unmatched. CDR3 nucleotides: TGTGCCAGTAGTGCTTCCCTCCGCGGGACAGATTATAGCAATCAGCCCCAGCATTTT. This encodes CASSASLRGTDYSNQPQHF.

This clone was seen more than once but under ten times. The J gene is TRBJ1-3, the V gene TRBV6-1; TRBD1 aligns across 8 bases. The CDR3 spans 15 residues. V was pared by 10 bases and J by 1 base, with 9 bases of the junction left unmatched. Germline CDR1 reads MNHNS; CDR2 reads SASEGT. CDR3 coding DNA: TGTGCCACGCATCAGGGGGCTAATTCTGGAAACACCATATATTTT. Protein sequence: CATHQGANSGNTIYF.

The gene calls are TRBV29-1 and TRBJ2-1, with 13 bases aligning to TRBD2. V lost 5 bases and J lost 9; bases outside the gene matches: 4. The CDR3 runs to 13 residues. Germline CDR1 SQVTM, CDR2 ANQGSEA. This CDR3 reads CSVKGLAGSEQFF. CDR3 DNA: TGCAGCGTTAAGGGACTAGCGGGAAGTGAGCAGTTCTTC.

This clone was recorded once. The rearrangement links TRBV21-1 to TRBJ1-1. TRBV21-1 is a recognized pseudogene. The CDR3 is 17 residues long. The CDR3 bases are TGTGCCAGCAGCAAAGGGGGCCGGGACTGGGGGAACACTGAAGCTTTCTTT. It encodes CASSKGGRDWGNTEAFF.

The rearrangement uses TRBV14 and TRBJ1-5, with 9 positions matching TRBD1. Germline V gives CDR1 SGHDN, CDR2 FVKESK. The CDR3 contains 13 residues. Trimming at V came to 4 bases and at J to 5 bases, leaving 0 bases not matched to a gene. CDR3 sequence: CASSRTGDQPQHF. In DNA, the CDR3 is TGTGCCAGCAGCCGGACAGGGGATCAGCCCCAGCATTTT.

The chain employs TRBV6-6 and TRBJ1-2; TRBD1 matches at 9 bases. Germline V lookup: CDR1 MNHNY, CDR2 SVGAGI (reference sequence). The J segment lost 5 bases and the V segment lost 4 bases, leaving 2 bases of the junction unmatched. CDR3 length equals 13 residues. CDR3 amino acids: CASSFGTGYGYTF. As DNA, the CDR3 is TGTGCCAGCAGTTTCGGGACAGGGTATGGCTACACCTTC.

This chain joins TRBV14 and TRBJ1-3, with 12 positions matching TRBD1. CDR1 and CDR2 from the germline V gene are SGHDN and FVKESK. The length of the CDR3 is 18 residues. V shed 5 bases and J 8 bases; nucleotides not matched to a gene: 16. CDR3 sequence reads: CASSSIPGTGGQRDTIYF. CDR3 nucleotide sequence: TGTGCCAGCAGCTCTATTCCCGGGACAGGGGGCCAACGAGACACCATATATTTT. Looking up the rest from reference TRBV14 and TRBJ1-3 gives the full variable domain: EAGVTQFPSHSVIEKGQTVTLRCDPISGHDNLYWYRRVMGKEIKFLLHFVKESKQDESGMPNNRFLAERTGGTYSTLKVQPAELEDSGVYFCASSSIPGTGGQRDTIYFGEGSWLTVV.